A selection of T cell receptor beta chains follows, all from one sample in a study of OX40 agonist ivuxolimab in advanced cancers. Method: immunoSEQ multiplex PCR; TCRdb's copy keeps in-frame clones and lacks some. Here the sample spans 20,000 to 25,000 clones, more than 70% being singletons. This specimen was CD4+ or CD8+ T cells sorted from blood, taken in a trial of the OX40 agonist ivuxolimab. These receptors came from an adult with an advanced solid tumor such as melanoma, head and neck, liver or kidney cancer. CDR3s include the opening cysteine and the closing phenylalanine or tryptophan. A D gene is named only where the DNA matches it firmly. Clone size, where shown, is once, few, many, or a class for clones that have expanded.

>15|TRBV5-6|TRBJ2-2|-|-
CASSLGGHLGGELFF
TGTGCCAGCAGCCTGGGGGGGCACCTTGGCGGGGAGCTGTTTTTT
>14|TRBV7-9|TRBJ2-7|-|TRBD2
CASSLPGGGYEQYF
TGTGCCAGCAGCCTCCCCGGGGGGGGCTACGAGCAGTACTTC
>15|TRBV5-6|TRBJ2-5|-|TRBD1
CASSLDSTGEETQYF
TGTGCCAGCAGCTTGGATTCGACAGGGGAAGAGACCCAGTACTTC
>14|TRBV7-9|TRBJ2-3|-|-
CASNPSEGTDTQYF
TGTGCCAGCAACCCTAGCGAAGGCACAGATACGCAGTATTTT
>17|TRBV18|TRBJ2-5|-|TRBD2
CASSARLAGGNQETQYF
TGTGCCAGCTCCGCCAGACTAGCGGGGGGTAATCAAGAGACCCAGTACTTC
>17|TRBV14|TRBJ1-6|-|-
CASSQDPGGNYNSPLHF
TGTGCCAGCAGCCAAGATCCGGGGGGGAACTATAATTCACCCCTCCACTTT
>13|TRBV5-6|TRBJ2-7|-|-
CASSPGGSYEQYF
TGTGCCAGCAGCCCCGGCGGGTCCTACGAGCAGTACTTC
>14|TRBV2|TRBJ2-5|-|-
CASGGGPGGETQYF
TGTGCCAGCGGGGGGGGGCCGGGGGGAGAGACCCAGTACTTC
>15|TRBV30|TRBJ1-1|-|TRBD1
CAWSAGTGMNTEAFF
TGTGCCTGGAGTGCCGGGACAGGGATGAACACTGAAGCTTTCTTT
>15|TRBV19|TRBJ1-1|-|-
CASSIGVGANTEAFF
TGTGCCAGTAGTATTGGGGTGGGAGCGAACACTGAAGCTTTCTTT
>14|TRBV9|TRBJ2-2|-|-
CASSVGMGSGELFF
TGTGCCAGCAGCGTAGGTATGGGGAGCGGGGAGCTGTTTTTT
>15|TRBV15|TRBJ1-5|-|-
CATSRGVGSNQPQHF
TGTGCCACCAGTCGAGGGGTAGGTAGCAATCAGCCCCAGCATTTT
>18|TRBV4-2|TRBJ1-5|-|-
CASSLEYWDGNSNQPQHF
TGTGCCAGCAGCTTGGAATACTGGGACGGAAATAGCAATCAGCCCCAGCATTTT
>19|TRBV27|TRBJ1-4|-|-
CASSFGLPAGVPTNEKLFF
TGTGCCAGCAGTTTTGGGCTACCAGCAGGGGTGCCAACTAATGAAAAACTGTTTTTT
>15|TRBV7-9|TRBJ1-1|-|TRBD1
CASSSLGRGSTEAFF
TGTGCCAGCAGCTCCCTTGGCAGGGGGTCCACTGAAGCTTTCTTT
>14|TRBV4-3|TRBJ1-4|-|-
CASSQVLANEKLFF
TGCGCCAGCAGCCAAGTTTTAGCTAATGAAAAACTGTTTTTT
>14|TRBV7-9|TRBJ2-3|-|-
CASSPEVSTDTQYF
TGTGCCAGCAGCCCAGAGGTATCCACAGATACGCAGTATTTT
>12|TRBV10-3|TRBJ1-2|-|-
CAISESVHGYTF
TGTGCCATCAGTGAGTCGGTCCATGGCTACACCTTC
>21|TRBV7-6|TRBJ2-1|once|TRBD2
CASSPYTGTSGELSSYNEQFF
TGTGCCAGCAGCCCCTATACCGGGACTAGCGGGGAGTTAAGCTCCTACAATGAGCAGTTCTTC
>15|TRBV5-6|TRBJ2-7|-|-
CASRRREDATYEQYF
TGTGCCAGCAGAAGGAGGGAGGACGCGACCTACGAGCAGTACTTC
>15|TRBV10-2|TRBJ2-7|-|TRBD1
CASSEIGTVSYEQYF
TGCGCCAGCAGTGAAATTGGGACAGTTTCCTACGAGCAGTACTTC
>15|TRBV4-1|TRBJ2-7|-|TRBD1
CASSRTGTGSYEQYF
TGCGCCAGCAGCAGGACCGGGACAGGGTCCTACGAGCAGTACTTC
>12|TRBV13|TRBJ1-1|-|-
CASSLQHREAFF
TGTGCCAGCAGCCTACAACACCGTGAAGCTTTCTTT
>16|TRBV5-3|TRBJ1-2|-|TRBD1
CARSLRTGKANYGYTF
TGTGCCAGAAGCTTACGGACAGGGAAAGCTAACTATGGCTACACCTTC
>14|TRBV29-1|TRBJ1-2|-|-
CSVEEVRKNYGYTF
TGCAGCGTTGAAGAAGTTCGGAAGAACTATGGCTACACCTTC
>16|TRBV29-1|TRBJ2-1|-|-
CSVTINDVVAYNEQFF
TGCAGCGTTACCATAAACGACGTAGTTGCATACAATGAGCAGTTCTTC
>15|TRBV14|TRBJ1-1|-|-
CASSRLGEADTEAFF
TGTGCCAGCAGCCGACTAGGGGAAGCGGACACTGAAGCTTTCTTT
>15|TRBV5-4|TRBJ2-7|-|TRBD1
CASSTDRASSYEQYF
TGTGCCAGCAGCACTGACAGGGCGAGCTCCTACGAGCAGTACTTC
>12|TRBV7-9|TRBJ2-7|-|-
CASSLPGYEQYF
TGTGCCAGCAGCCTCCCGGGCTACGAGCAGTACTTC
>15|TRBV19|TRBJ1-4|-|-
CASNRGYATNEKLFF
TGTGCCAGTAATCGGGGCTATGCAACTAATGAAAAACTGTTTTTT
>12|TRBV29-1|TRBJ2-3|-|-
CSVEVTGDTQYF
TGCAGCGTTGAAGTGACAGGAGATACGCAGTATTTT
>15|TRBV5-6|TRBJ1-2|-|TRBD1
CASSLIGDRSHGYTF
TGTGCCAGCAGCTTGATTGGGGACAGGAGCCATGGCTACACCTTC
>18|TRBV21-1|TRBJ2-7|-|-
CASSVIYKDRGRTYEQYF
TGTGCCAGCAGCGTCATATACAAAGACAGGGGAAGAACTTACGAGCAGTACTTC
>15|TRBV6-4|TRBJ1-5|-|-
CASSLSLDNNQPQHF
TGTGCCAGCAGCCTGTCCCTGGATAACAATCAGCCCCAGCATTTT
>13|TRBV30|TRBJ2-3|-|-
CAWSEVSTDTQYF
TGTGCCTGGAGTGAAGTTAGCACAGATACGCAGTATTTT
>13|TRBV5-4|TRBJ2-1|-|-
CASRGVVVDEQFF
TGTGCCAGCAGGGGGGTGGTTGTCGATGAGCAGTTCTTC
>15|TRBV9|TRBJ1-1|-|TRBD1
CASSVSDRVHTEAFF
TGTGCCAGCAGCGTTTCTGACAGGGTGCACACTGAAGCTTTCTTT
>15|TRBV4-1|TRBJ2-5|once|-
CASSQGYGYQETQYF
TGCGCCAGCAGCCAAGGATATGGGTACCAAGAGACCCAGTACTTC
>16|TRBV4-2|TRBJ1-6|few|-
CASSPEQGLLNSPLHF
TGTGCCAGCAGCCCGGAACAGGGCCTACTTAATTCACCCCTCCACTTT
>14|TRBV5-6|TRBJ1-6|-|-
CASSPRQFNSPLHF
TGTGCCAGCAGCCCCCGACAGTTTAATTCACCCCTCCACTTT
>15|TRBV6-4|TRBJ2-7|few|-
CASSAVHGENYEQYF
TGTGCCAGCAGTGCCGTACACGGAGAAAACTACGAGCAGTACTTC
>17|TRBV5-1|TRBJ1-3|-|TRBD1
CASSAYGTAKGGNTIYF
TGCGCCAGCAGCGCATACGGGACAGCCAAAGGTGGAAACACCATATATTTT
>16|TRBV4-1|TRBJ1-3|-|-
CASSQEVLNSGNTIYF
TGCGCCAGCAGCCAAGAGGTCCTTAACTCTGGAAACACCATATATTTT
>12|TRBV11-2|TRBJ2-7|-|-
CASSLDKDEQYF
TGTGCCAGCAGCTTAGATAAGGACGAGCAGTACTTC
>14|TRBV4-3|TRBJ2-5|few|-
CASSQELGAETQYF
TGCGCCAGCAGCCAAGAACTGGGGGCAGAGACCCAGTACTTC
>18|TRBV13|TRBJ2-3|-|TRBD2
CASSLGPPGSGVTDTQYF
TGTGCCAGCAGCTTAGGCCCCCCGGGGAGCGGGGTCACAGATACGCAGTATTTT
>13|TRBV10-3|TRBJ2-3|-|-
CAISQDSTDTQYF
TGTGCCATCAGTCAAGACAGCACAGATACGCAGTATTTT
>16|TRBV19|TRBJ1-2|-|TRBD1
CASTLTGGGFSYGYTF
TGTGCCAGTACCCTGACAGGGGGCGGTTTTTCTTATGGCTACACCTTC
>16|TRBV7-3|TRBJ2-3|-|TRBD1
CASSSTGSLGTDTQYF
TGTGCCAGCAGCTCGACAGGGTCACTTGGCACAGATACGCAGTATTTT
>15|TRBV5-6|TRBJ2-1|-|-
CASSLSIGLHNEQFF
TGTGCCAGCAGCTTGAGTATCGGGCTCCACAATGAGCAGTTCTTC
>14|TRBV7-9|TRBJ2-5|-|-
CASSRPIRRETQYF
TGTGCCAGCAGCCGGCCTATACGTCGAGAGACCCAGTACTTC
>14|TRBV27|TRBJ1-4|-|TRBD1
CASKRQGPNEKLFF
TGTGCCAGCAAGCGACAGGGTCCTAATGAAAAACTGTTTTTT
>14|TRBV4-3|TRBJ1-1|-|TRBD1
CASSRGQGGTEAFF
TGCGCCAGCAGCCGAGGACAGGGGGGAACTGAAGCTTTCTTT
>19|TRBV11-2|TRBJ1-2|-|-
CASSLAYPGGDLGHYGYTF
TGTGCCAGCAGCTTGGCGTACCCCGGGGGAGACCTAGGTCACTATGGCTACACCTTC